The entry below describes one T cell receptor (beta chain). The sample is drawn from a study of blood T cell repertoires in COVID-19. Participants' reported clinical history set cohort assignment. Germline V gene lookup returns CDR1 SGHRS and CDR2 YFSETQ. V lost 0 bases and J lost 3, with 7 bases in between. This CDR3 region has 15 residues. The method was immunoSEQ multiplex PCR; TCRdb's version includes in-frame clones alone and lacks a portion of them. The sample consists of over 200,000 clones, more than 80% of them appearing once. Sequencing was done on a sample of PBMCs or T cells enriched from blood (not recorded which). The clonotype comes from a man aged 55 to 70 who had recovered from COVID-19. The chain has TRBV5-1 and TRBJ1-6, with D perhaps matching TRBD1 (6 bases). CDR3 loop: CASSLGRGYNSPLHF. The DNA for the CDR3 is TGCGCCAGCAGCTTGGGCAGGGGCTATAATTCACCCCTCCACTTT.